This T cell receptor beta chain was identified during a study of cytomegalovirus exposure and HLA in healthy donors (TCRdb year 2017). Background for the entire study: According to an earlier analysis of 550 to 750 of the donors, some 170 million T cells yielded 95 million to 140 million unique TCR beta sequences and approximately 300 Gb of sequence data. Alongside the repertoire data, information on donor age, sex, ethnicity and CMV serostatus was compiled. In addition to the first cohort of hundreds of subjects, a separate validation cohort of 100 to 150 different subjects was used. The genetic ancestry cluster associated with self-reported Caucasian donors included about 84% of the 398 genotyped donors. An earlier analysis of about 600 of the donors used high-throughput TCR beta sequencing to judge whether each TCR beta V gene segment behaved as functional or pseudogenic. The study profiled the T cell repertoires of more than 500 subjects by immunosequencing and related them to cytomegalovirus serostatus. Approximately 310 gigabases of sequencing data and around 85 million unique TCR sequences made up an early release that covered 500 to 650 HLA-typed donors. Roughly 5 DR-DQ haplotypes were handled as single units for association and clustering because linkage in the cohort was strong. A later genetic analysis took genome-wide SNP genotypes for about 65% of the roughly 670 donors and used that subset as a discovery cohort. Rather than drawing on any new phenotypic data, the later analysis identified candidate immune exposures from TCR beta sequences and the way those sequences occurred across donors. Typing coverage differed by locus: A, B, C, DRB1 and DQB1 were typed in about 629-640 donors, DQA1 in about 550, DPA1 in around 600, and DPB1 in 400 to 490. A later analysis re-analyzed previously published TCR beta repertoires from several hundred donors and added high-resolution HLA genotyping to study TCR occurrence patterns. To predict cytomegalovirus infection status, the study combined high-throughput TCR immunosequencing, statistical association of individual TCRs with disease status, and machine learning. Every discovery cohort repertoire had been produced on one sequencing platform. On average, around 240,000 unique TCR beta nucleotide sequences were sequenced per donor among roughly 430 genotyped donors of the cohort, with around 19% of those sequences being non-productive. Class I and class II HLA loci were covered by the typing at four-digit resolution. The study aimed to test whether cataloging public T cell receptors could reveal signatures of past pathogen exposure. Results and caveats for the whole study, not just this receptor: An association between a missense DCLRE1C variant and V-gene and J-gene trimming of TCR beta chains was found in a later genetic analysis and replicated in an independent cohort. HLA typing was unavailable for some donors at each locus, so association tests used only the typed subset. According to a later analysis, TCR association rates differed among HLA loci, with DRB1 alleles showing the most associated TCRs and HLA-C alleles showing the fewest. In an earlier analysis of roughly 560 of the donors, most TCR beta V segments were observed in productive rearrangements about 87% or about 30% of the time, broadly matching IMGT annotations. The only immune exposure information available for the cohort was CMV serostatus. At a false discovery rate of 0.05, a later analysis linked 16,951 TCR beta sequences to specific HLA alleles. Across donors, most TCR sequences were observed very rarely, whereas some public TCRs were present in many individuals. The authors suggested that the approach could potentially be generalized to other disease states and immunological phenotypes. In vitro tests confirmed that a few of the cytomegalovirus-associated TCR beta chains recognize cytomegalovirus antigens. Presence/absence analyses assumed roughly uniform sequencing depth across donors, an assumption that may not hold. A further reported finding was that TCR beta sequences accurately predicted the HLA-A and HLA-B alleles for most subjects in the first cohort. Some IMGT-functional V segments, including TRBV6-2 and TRBV6-3, could not be told apart with the 87-base-pair reads, so those segments were excluded. The study listed 150 to 200 TCR beta chains as associated with cytomegalovirus. Several of the top co-occurrence clusters appeared to be linked to parvovirus B19, influenza, CMV and Epstein-Barr virus, according to a later analysis. A cluster of highly shared sequence variants was judged likely to represent a technical artifact of the sequencing pipeline. Most CMV-associated TCR beta chains appeared to be HLA-restricted in a later analysis, and the HLA associations seemed to be driven largely by CMV exposure. A later genetic analysis reported fewer N-insertions in productive TCRs among donors in an Asian-associated ancestry cluster than the approximately 670-donor mean. This cohort had only TCR beta chains sequenced, and the lack of alpha or paired-chain data limited which features could be detected. Linkage disequilibrium might explain the correlated functional status among segregating V segments, but an unknown experimental factor could not be excluded. In a later analysis, HLA-associated TCR beta chains showed more clonal expansion and lower generation probabilities than non-associated chains that were equally common. Because counts were too low, about 18 rarely observed V segments, including chromosome 9 orphons, were left out of the earlier analysis of some 600 of the donors. When HLA alleles, especially DR and DQ, strongly co-occurred, attributing TCR associations to individual alleles was difficult. The classifier was reported to diagnose cytomegalovirus status with high specificity and sensitivity in both the original and validation cohorts.

The cohort was made up of about 670 healthy bone marrow donors. At the time of sampling, all cohort members were nominally healthy, though unrecorded immune exposures were likely present. The donor was CMV seronegative and belonged to the group of roughly 330 seronegative cohort members. A peripheral blood sample was collected from each donor, and TCR beta sequencing was performed on peripheral blood mononuclear cells. The Qiagen DNeasy Blood Extraction Kit was used to extract genomic DNA from the blood cell samples. Regarding this clone: The antigen it recognizes is unknown.

Library creation used the immunoSEQ multiplex PCR assay. For the multiplex PCR, a mixture combining 60 forward primers for TCR Vbeta segments and 13 reverse primers for TCR Jbeta segments was used. A multiplex PCR assay on genomic DNA amplified the CDR3 region of rearranged TCR beta genes. Amplified TCR beta libraries were sequenced as 87-base-pair reads on the Illumina HiSeq System. In the source study's methods: A later analysis counted 75 million to 100 million unique TCR beta chains across the 670 or so repertoires, and around 12 million of these chains were shared by at least two donors. To remove PCR and sequencing errors, raw reads were error-corrected and collapsed into unique sequences using a nearest-neighbor algorithm that merged closely related sequences. CDR3 sequences were aligned to IMGT reference sequences to assign V, D and J gene segments. Each retained sequence needed at least a six-nucleotide match to both a V gene segment and a J gene segment. A rearrangement counted as productive if the CDR3 had no stop codons and remained in frame with V and J, and every other rearrangement counted as non-productive. Following IMGT convention, CDR3 was defined as the stretch from the second conserved V-encoded cysteine to the conserved J-encoded phenylalanine. The earlier analysis of about 530 of the donors excluded any sequence lacking an unambiguous match to a single V gene segment. In an earlier analysis of 587 of the donors, a V segment was called functional when productive rearrangements were above 56.7%, and segregating when the standard deviation between donors exceeded 5%. A statistical classification framework was built to diagnose cytomegalovirus status from the catalog of TCR beta chain sequences. In a later analysis, TCR nucleotide sequences were compared against IMGT/GENE-DB human TR gene sequences so that V and J genes could be assigned. A later analysis assigned CDR3 sequences and most-parsimonious VDJ recombination scenarios with the TCRdist pipeline. A later analysis defined each TCR beta chain by its CDR3 amino acid sequence plus V-gene family, and excluded reads lacking a unique V-gene family. In a later analysis, around 650 highly shared, low-generation-probability nucleotide sequences were removed to address suspected cross-contamination and a sequencing artifact. A later analysis calculated a clonal expansion index for each public chain from normalized within-repertoire ranks of inferred template counts. A later analysis computed generation probabilities with a VDJ recombination model fitted to out-of-frame rearrangements, and checked the results against IGoR. In a later analysis, TCR-TCR, TCR-HLA and TCR-CMV co-occurrence was scored with hypergeometric tests, and a repertoire-size bias correction was applied to TCR pairs. False discovery rates were estimated in a later analysis by permuting HLA or CMV assignments 20 times. A later analysis grouped co-occurring TCRs with DBSCAN, adding TCRdist sequence similarity when clustering within HLA-allele-positive subsets. For co-occurrence clustering, repertoires with fewer than 30,000 or more than 120,000 public chains were excluded, along with five repertoires with anomalous nucleotide sharing. TCRdb mirrors the immuneACCESS table, restricted to in-frame sequences. Some clones are absent from its copies; in checked studies, under half trace to an unresolved V gene, and the reason for the others is unknown. For V, J and clone size, that table is used; D and trimming come from the DNA. This sample's clone table shows 75,000 to 90,000 clones. The ten largest clones represent roughly 1.5% of the sample.

The CDR3 runs 15 residues from the cysteine to the phenylalanine. The only DNA kept is the CDR3, 45 bases in frame from the first base. V sheds 5 bases and J sheds 5 bases, leaving 15 bases between their ends. CDR1 and CDR2, looked up from the germline V gene, are MNHEY and SVGAGI. Recombination linked TRBV6-5 to TRBJ1-4; the D gene assignment is ambiguous. The sequenced sample was PBMCs. This clonotype originated in a woman aged 55-69 years in good health and CMV-seronegative. CDR3 protein: CASSMGAGPNEKLFF. In nucleotides, the sequence is TGTGCCAGCAGTATGGGCGCTGGGCCCAATGAAAAACTGTTTTTT.